The 7 T cell receptor beta chains presented below share a single source sample, sequenced in a study of T cell repertoires in aging, cancer and after chemotherapy (dated by TCRdb to the late 2010s). Sequencing was performed on an Illumina MiSeq. Using a mixed TRB-A/B primer pool, multiplex touch-down PCR amplified rearranged TRB sequences covering the V, D and J segments. TCRdb ran its own pipeline on the public reads, namely fastp trimming at Q25 and MiXCR clone calling, and kept in-frame beta chains. CDR3 protein duplicates are merged, each entry listing the most common genes and DNA. The sample records over 10,000 distinct CDR3 sequences, 20% to 25% of which are singletons. The ten largest make up roughly 5.6% of the sample. TCR beta rearrangements were amplified from genomic DNA extracted from peripheral blood rather than from sorted cells or RNA. The sequenced sample was blood. The receptor set was obtained from a human donor in good health.

In this sample, this clonotype is medium-sized. V gene TRBV6-4 combines with J gene TRBJ2-2, with D unclear. V gave up 3 bases and J gave up 6 bases, with 8 bases separating them. The CDR3 has 13 residues. CDR1 MRHNA and CDR2 SNTAGT come from the germline V gene. This chain's CDR3 is CASSEEESGELFF. The CDR3 bases are TGTGCCAGCAGTGAAGAGGAGTCCGGGGAGCTGTTTTTT.

This chain links TRBV10-2 with TRBJ1-1; perhaps TRBD1 as D (5 bases). CDR3 length equals 14 residues. Germline V gene data show CDR1 as WSHSY and CDR2 as SAAADI. Trimming shortened V by 0 bases and J by 12 bases, and 17 bases separated the two germline ends. The CDR3 bases are TGCGCCAGCAGTGAGTCGGAACGGCAGGGTGGAACTTTCTTT. Protein sequence: CASSESERQGGTFF.

The chain employs TRBV19 and TRBJ1-1, with a weak D call TRBD1 (6 bases). V was clipped by 6 bases and J by 10 bases, with 30 bases between them. This CDR3 region has 17 residues. Germline V gives CDR1 LNHDA, CDR2 SQIVND (reference sequence). The DNA for the CDR3 is TGTGCCAGTAGATCCCCCTTGGGTCCGGGGGCCAATAGAGGAGCTTTCTTT. As protein: CASRSPLGPGANRGAFF. Supplemented by reference TRBV19 and TRBJ1-1, the full variable domain reads DGGITQSPKYLFRKEGQNVTLSCEQNLNHDAMYWYRQDPGQGLRLIYYSQIVNDFQKGDIAEGYSVSREKKESFPLTVTSAQKNPTAFYLCASRSPLGPGANRGAFFGQGTRLTVV.

The rearrangement uses TRBV6-6 and TRBJ2-3; D may match TRBD1 or TRBD2 (5 bases each). This CDR3 is built from 17 residues. Germline CDR1 reads MNHNY; CDR2 reads SVGAGI (reference sequence). The germline V and J ends were trimmed by 2 bases and 2 bases, with 17 bases remaining between them. As DNA, the CDR3 is TGTGCCAGCAGTTACGCGGACGGGACGGGGCACACAGATACGCAGTATTTT. Translating gives CASSYADGTGHTDTQYF.

This chain links TRBV2 with TRBJ1-1; a weak D match, TRBD1 (5 bases). Germline loops: CDR1 SNHLY, CDR2 FYNNEI. V was trimmed by 8 bases and J by 4 bases, leaving 14 bases between them. The CDR3 runs 13 residues. The CDR3 region has the DNA TGTGCCAGCCACCGTGACGGGGCCACTGAAGCTTTCTTT. Residues: CASHRDGATEAFF.

This clonotype was seen more than once but under ten times. The V gene is TRBV5-6, the J gene TRBJ1-4; 8 bases are shared with TRBD1. After removal of 3 bases from V and 6 bases from J, the junction contained 7 bases not matched to a gene. The CDR3 spans 15 residues. CDR1 and CDR2 (germline): SGHDT, YYEEEE. Written as DNA, the CDR3 is TGTGCCAGCAGCTCATTGACAGGGGCCTATGAAAAACTGTTTTTT. Protein product: CASSSLTGAYEKLFF.

This clonotype is medium-sized by share. The rearrangement uses TRBV7-2 and TRBJ2-5; perhaps TRBD2 as D (6 bases). The germline V and J ends were trimmed by 4 bases and 5 bases, with 14 bases remaining between them. CDR1 and CDR2 (germline): SGHTA, FQGNSA. The CDR3 consists of 14 residues. The CDR3, as DNA: TGTGCCAGCAGCTCTAGTGTAGGGAGGGAGACCCAGTACTTC. Its translation is CASSSSVGRETQYF.